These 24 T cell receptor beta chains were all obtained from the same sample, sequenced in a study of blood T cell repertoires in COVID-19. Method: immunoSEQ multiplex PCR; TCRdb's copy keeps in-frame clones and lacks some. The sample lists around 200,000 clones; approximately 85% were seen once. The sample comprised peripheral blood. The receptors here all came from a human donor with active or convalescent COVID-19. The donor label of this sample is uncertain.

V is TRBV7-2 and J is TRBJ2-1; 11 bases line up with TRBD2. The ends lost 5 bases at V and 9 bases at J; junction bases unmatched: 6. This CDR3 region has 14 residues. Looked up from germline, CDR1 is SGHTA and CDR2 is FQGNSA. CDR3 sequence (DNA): TGTGCCAGCAGCCTTAGCGGGAGGGCCTTTGAGCAGTTCTTC. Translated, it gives CASSLSGRAFEQFF.

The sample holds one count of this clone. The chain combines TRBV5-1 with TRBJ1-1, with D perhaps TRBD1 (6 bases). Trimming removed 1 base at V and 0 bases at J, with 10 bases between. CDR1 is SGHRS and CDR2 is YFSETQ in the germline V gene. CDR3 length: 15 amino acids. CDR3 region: CASSLLQGMNTEAFF. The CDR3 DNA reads TGCGCCAGCAGCTTGCTCCAGGGGATGAACACTGAAGCTTTCTTT.

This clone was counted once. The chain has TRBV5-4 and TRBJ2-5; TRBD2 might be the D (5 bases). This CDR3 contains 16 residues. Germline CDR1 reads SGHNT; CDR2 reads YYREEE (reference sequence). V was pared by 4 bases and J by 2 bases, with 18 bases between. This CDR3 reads CASSPPPGKNQETQYF. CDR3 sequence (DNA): TGTGCCAGCAGCCCTCCCCCGGGGAAAAATCAAGAGACCCAGTACTTC.

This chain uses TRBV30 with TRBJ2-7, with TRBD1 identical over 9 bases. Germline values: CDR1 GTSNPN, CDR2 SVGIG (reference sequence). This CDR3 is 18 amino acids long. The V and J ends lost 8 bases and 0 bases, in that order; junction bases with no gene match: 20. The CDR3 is CATKPWDRAGVNSYEQYF. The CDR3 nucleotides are TGTGCCACAAAACCTTGGGACAGGGCCGGAGTTAACTCCTACGAGCAGTACTTC.

The CDR3 loop reads CASSPRSFTDTQYF. DNA for the CDR3: TGTGCCAGCTCACCAAGAAGCTTCACAGATACGCAGTATTTT. The J gene is TRBJ2-3, the V gene TRBV18; D call uncertain. Trimming removed 2 bases from V and 2 bases from J, with 8 bases in between. This CDR3 is built from 14 residues. The V gene's germline CDR1 is KGHSH and CDR2 LQKENI. Full variable domain (rest looked up from reference TRBV18 and TRBJ2-3): NAGVMQNPRHLVRRRGQEARLRCSPMKGHSHVYWYRQLPEEGLKFMVYLQKENIIDESGMPKERFSAEFPKEGPSILRIQQVVRGDSAAYFCASSPRSFTDTQYFGPGTRLTVL.

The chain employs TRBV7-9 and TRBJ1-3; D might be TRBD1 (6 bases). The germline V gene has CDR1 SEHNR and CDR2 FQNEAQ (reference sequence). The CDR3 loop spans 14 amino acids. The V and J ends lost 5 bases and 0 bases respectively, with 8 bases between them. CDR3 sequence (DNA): TGTGCCAGCAGCCCGACAGGCTCTGGAAACACCATATATTTT. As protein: CASSPTGSGNTIYF. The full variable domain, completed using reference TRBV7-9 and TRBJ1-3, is DTGVSQNPRHKITKRGQNVTFRCDPISEHNRLYWYRQTLGQGPEFLTYFQNEAQLEKSRLLSDRFSAERPKGSFSTLEIQRTEQGDSAMYLCASSPTGSGNTIYFGEGSWLTVV.

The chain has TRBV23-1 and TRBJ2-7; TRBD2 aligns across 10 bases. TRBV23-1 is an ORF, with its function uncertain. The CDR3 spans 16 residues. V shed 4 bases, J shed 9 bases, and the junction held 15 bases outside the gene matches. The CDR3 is CASSPNPGTSESVQYF. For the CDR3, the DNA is TGCGCCAGCAGTCCAAACCCAGGGACTAGCGAAAGCGTGCAGTACTTC.

CDR3 DNA sequence: TGCGCCAGCAGCTTGTTACAACCTAGCACCGGGGAGCTGTTTTTT. Translating gives CASSLLQPSTGELFF. The chain is built from TRBV5-1 and TRBJ2-2; no firm D call. This CDR3 contains 15 residues. V was trimmed by 1 base and J by 4 bases, leaving 11 bases between them. Germline loops: CDR1 SGHRS, CDR2 YFSETQ.

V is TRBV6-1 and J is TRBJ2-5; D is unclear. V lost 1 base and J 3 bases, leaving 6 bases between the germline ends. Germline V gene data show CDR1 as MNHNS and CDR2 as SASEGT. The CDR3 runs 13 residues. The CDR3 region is CASSEVRKETQYF. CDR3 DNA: TGTGCCAGCAGTGAAGTCAGAAAAGAGACCCAGTACTTC.

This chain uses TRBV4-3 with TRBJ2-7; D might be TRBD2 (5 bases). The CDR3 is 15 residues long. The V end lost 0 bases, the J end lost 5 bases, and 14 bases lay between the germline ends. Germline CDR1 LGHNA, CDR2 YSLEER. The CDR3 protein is CASSQDPLARDEQYF. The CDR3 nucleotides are TGCGCCAGCAGCCAAGACCCCTTAGCGCGTGACGAGCAGTACTTC.

CDR3 in amino acids: CASGLRGGGATDTQYF. The CDR3 coding sequence is TGTGCCAGCGGACTTCGAGGCGGGGGCGCCACAGATACGCAGTATTTT. The chain carries TRBV11-2 and TRBJ2-3; D may be TRBD2 (7 bases). Germline V gene lookup returns CDR1 SGHAT and CDR2 FQNNGV. The V end was cut by 8 bases, the J end by 2 bases, with 20 bases between. The CDR3 is 16 residues long.

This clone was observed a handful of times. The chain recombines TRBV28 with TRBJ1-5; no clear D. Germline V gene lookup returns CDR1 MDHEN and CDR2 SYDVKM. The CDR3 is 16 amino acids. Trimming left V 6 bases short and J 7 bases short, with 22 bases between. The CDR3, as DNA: TGTGCCAGCAGCGCCCAAGGCGTCCCATGGAGCCAGCCCCAGCATTTT. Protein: CASSAQGVPWSQPQHF.

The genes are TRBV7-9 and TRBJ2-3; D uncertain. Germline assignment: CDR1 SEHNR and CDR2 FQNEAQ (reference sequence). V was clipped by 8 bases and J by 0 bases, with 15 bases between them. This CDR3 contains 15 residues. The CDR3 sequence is CASGPTLSSTDTQYF. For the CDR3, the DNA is TGTGCCAGCGGCCCGACTCTATCGAGCACAGATACGCAGTATTTT.

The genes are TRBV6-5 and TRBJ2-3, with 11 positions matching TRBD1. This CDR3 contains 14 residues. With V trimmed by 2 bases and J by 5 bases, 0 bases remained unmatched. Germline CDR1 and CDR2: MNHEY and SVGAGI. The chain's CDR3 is CASSYGTGGDTQYF. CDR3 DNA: TGTGCCAGCAGTTACGGGACAGGGGGAGATACGCAGTATTTT.

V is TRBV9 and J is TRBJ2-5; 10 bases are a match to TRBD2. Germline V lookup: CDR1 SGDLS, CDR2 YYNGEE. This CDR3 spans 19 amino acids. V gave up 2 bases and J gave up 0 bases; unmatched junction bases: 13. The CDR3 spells CASSVSGLAGAKYQETQYF. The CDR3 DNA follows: TGTGCCAGCAGCGTCTCCGGGCTAGCGGGAGCTAAGTACCAAGAGACCCAGTACTTC.

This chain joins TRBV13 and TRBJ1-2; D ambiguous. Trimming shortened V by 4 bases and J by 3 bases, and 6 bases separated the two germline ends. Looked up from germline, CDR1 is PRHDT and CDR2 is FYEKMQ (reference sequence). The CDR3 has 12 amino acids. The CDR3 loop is CASSSGYYGYTF. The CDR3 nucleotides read TGTGCCAGCAGCTCCGGGTACTATGGCTACACCTTC.

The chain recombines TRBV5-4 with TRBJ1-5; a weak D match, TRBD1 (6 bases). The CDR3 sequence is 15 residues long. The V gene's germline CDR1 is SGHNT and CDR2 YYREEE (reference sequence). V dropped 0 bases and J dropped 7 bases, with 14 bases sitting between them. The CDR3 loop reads CASSLAATGKQPQHF. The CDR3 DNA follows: TGTGCCAGCAGCTTGGCAGCAACAGGGAAGCAGCCCCAGCATTTT.

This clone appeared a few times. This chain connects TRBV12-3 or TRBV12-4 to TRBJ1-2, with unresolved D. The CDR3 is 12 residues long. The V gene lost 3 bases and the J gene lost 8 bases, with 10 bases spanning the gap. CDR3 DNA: TGTGCCAGCAGTTTTCAGGTGGGCGGCTACACCTTC. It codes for CASSFQVGGYTF.

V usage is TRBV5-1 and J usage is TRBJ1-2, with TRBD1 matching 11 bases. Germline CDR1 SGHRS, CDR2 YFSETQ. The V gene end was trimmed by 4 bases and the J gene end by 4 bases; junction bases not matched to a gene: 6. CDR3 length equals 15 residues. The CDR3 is CASSPRTGGLYGYTF. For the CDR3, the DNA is TGCGCCAGCAGCCCCCGGACAGGGGGCCTCTATGGCTACACCTTC. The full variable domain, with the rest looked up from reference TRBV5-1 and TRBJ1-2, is KAGVTQTPRYLIKTRGQQVTLSCSPISGHRSVSWYQQTPGQGLQFLFEYFSETQRNKGNFPGRFSGRQFSNSRSEMNVSTLELGDSALYLCASSPRTGGLYGYTFGSGTRLTVV.

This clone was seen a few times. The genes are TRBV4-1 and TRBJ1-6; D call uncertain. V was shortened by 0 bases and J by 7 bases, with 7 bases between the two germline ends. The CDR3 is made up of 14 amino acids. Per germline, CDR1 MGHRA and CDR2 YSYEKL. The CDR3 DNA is TGCGCCAGCAGCCAAGAATTGAGGAATTCACCCCTCCACTTT. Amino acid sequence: CASSQELRNSPLHF.

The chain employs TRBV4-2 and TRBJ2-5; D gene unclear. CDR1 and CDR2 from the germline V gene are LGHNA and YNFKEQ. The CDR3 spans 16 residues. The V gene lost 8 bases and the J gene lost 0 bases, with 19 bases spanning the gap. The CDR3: CASSRVNSRNQETQYF. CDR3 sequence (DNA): TGTGCCAGCTCCCGGGTGAACAGCCGAAACCAAGAGACCCAGTACTTC.

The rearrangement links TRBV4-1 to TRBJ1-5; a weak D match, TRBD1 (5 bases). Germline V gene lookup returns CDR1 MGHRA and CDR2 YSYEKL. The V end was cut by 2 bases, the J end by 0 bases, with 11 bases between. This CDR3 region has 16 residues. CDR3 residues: CASSQLGGGSNQPQHF. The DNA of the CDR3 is TGCGCCAGCAGCCAATTAGGCGGGGGTAGCAATCAGCCCCAGCATTTT.

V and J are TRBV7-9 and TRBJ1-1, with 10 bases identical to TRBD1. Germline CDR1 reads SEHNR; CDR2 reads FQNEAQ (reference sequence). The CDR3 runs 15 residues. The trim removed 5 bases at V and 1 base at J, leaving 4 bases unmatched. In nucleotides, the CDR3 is TGTGCCAGCAGCAGGCGGACAGGGGGGAACACTGAAGCTTTCTTT. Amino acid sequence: CASSRRTGGNTEAFF.

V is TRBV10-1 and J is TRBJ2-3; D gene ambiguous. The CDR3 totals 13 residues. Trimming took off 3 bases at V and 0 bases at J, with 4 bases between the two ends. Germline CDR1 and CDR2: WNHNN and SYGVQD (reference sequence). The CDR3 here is CASSDSSTDTQYF. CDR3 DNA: TGCGCCAGCAGTGACAGTAGCACAGATACGCAGTATTTT.